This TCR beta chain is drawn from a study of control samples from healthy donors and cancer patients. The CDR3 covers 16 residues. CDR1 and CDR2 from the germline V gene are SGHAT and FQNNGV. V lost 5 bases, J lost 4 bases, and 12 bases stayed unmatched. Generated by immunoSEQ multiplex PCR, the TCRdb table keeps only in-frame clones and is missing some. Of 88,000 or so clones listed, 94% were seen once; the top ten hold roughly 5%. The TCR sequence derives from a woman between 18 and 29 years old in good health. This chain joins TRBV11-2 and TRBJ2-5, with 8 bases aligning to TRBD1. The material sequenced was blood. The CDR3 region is CASSRNRGDRVETQYF. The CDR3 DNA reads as TGTGCCAGCAGCCGAAACAGGGGGGACCGGGTAGAGACCCAGTACTTC.